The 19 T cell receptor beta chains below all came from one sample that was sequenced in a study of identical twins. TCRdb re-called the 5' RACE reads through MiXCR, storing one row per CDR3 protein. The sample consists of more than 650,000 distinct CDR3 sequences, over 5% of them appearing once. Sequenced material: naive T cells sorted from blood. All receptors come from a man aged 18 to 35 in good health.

The CDR3: CARIEWEPHEQYF. For the CDR3, the DNA is TGCGCCAGGATTGAGTGGGAGCCCCACGAGCAGTACTTC. This chain connects TRBV4-3 to TRBJ2-7, with D maybe TRBD2 (5 bases). Trimming removed 9 bases from V and 5 bases from J, with 17 bases in between. The CDR3 contains 13 residues. Germline-derived CDR1 and CDR2 are LGHNA and YSLEER.

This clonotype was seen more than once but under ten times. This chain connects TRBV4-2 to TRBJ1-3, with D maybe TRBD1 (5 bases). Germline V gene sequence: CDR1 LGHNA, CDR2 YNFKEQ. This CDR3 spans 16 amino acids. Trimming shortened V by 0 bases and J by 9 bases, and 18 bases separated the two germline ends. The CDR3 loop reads CASSQEGGTVGVTIYF. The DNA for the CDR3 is TGTGCCAGCAGCCAAGAGGGGGGAACCGTCGGAGTCACCATATATTTT.

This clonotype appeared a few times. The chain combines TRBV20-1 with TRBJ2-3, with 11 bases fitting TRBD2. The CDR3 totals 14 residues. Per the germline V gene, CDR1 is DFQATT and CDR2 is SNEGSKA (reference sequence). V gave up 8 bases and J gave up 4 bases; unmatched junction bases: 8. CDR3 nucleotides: TGCAGTAATTTACTAGCGGGAGTATCAGATACGCAGTATTTT. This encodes CSNLLAGVSDTQYF.

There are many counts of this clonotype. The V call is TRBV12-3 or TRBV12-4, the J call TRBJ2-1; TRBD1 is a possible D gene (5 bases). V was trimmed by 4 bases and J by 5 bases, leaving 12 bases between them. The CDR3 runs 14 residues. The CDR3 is CASSYYDRNNEQFF. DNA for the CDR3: TGTGCCAGCAGTTATTATGACAGAAACAATGAGCAGTTCTTC.

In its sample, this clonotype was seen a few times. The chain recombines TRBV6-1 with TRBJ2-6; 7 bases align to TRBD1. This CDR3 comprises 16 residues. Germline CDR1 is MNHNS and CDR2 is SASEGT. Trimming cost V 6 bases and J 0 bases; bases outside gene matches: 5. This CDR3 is CASSQDRNSGANVLTF. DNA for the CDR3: TGTGCCAGCAGCCAGGACAGGAACTCTGGGGCCAACGTCCTGACTTTC.

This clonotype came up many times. The CDR3 coding sequence is TGCAGCTCCGAATTGGGCTACACCTTC. This codes for CSSELGYTF. The chain joins TRBV29-1 to TRBJ1-2; D is ambiguous. This CDR3 comprises 9 residues. The germline V gene has CDR1 SQVTM and CDR2 ANQGSEA. Trimming cost V 8 bases and J 8 bases, with 9 bases left between them.

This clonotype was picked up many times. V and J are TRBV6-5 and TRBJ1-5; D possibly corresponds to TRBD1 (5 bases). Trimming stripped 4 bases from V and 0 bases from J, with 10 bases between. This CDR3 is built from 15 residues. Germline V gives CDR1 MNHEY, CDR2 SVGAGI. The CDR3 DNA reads TGTGCCAGCAGTTCCGACAGTTATAGCAATCAGCCCCAGCATTTT. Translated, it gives CASSSDSYSNQPQHF.

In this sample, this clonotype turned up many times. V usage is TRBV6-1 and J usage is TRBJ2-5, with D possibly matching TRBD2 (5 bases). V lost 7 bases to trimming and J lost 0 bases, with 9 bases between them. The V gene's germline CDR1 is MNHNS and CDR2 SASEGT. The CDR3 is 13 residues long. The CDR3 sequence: CASIAGDQETQYF. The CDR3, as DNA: TGTGCCAGCATAGCCGGGGACCAAGAGACCCAGTACTTC.

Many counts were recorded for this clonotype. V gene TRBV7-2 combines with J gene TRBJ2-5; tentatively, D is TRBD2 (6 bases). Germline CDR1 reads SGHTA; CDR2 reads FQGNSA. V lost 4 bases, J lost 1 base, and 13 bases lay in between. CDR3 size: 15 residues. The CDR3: CASSYSSRGQETQYF. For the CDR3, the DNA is TGTGCCAGCAGCTATTCCTCGCGGGGCCAAGAGACCCAGTACTTC.

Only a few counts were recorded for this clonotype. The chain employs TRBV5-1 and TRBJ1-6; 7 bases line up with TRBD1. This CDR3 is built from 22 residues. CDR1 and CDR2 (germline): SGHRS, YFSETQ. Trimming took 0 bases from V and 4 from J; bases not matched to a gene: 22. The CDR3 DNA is TGCGCCAGCAGCTTGGGACCCCGACGGGTCCAGGGGGATCGGGTATATAATTCACCCCTCCACTTT. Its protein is CASSLGPRRVQGDRVYNSPLHF.

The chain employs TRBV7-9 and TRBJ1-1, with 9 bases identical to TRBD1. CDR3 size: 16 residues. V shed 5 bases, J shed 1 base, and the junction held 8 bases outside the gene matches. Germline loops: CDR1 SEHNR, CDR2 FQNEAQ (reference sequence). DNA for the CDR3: TGTGCCAGCAGCAAAGGGACAGGGAGGACGAACACTGAAGCTTTCTTT. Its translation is CASSKGTGRTNTEAFF.

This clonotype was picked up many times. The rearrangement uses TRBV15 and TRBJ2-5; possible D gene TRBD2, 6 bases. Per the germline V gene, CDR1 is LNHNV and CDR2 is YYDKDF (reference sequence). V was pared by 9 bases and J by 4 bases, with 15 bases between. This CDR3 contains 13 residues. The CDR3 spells CATRAGMAETQYF. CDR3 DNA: TGTGCCACGAGAGCGGGTATGGCAGAGACCCAGTACTTC.

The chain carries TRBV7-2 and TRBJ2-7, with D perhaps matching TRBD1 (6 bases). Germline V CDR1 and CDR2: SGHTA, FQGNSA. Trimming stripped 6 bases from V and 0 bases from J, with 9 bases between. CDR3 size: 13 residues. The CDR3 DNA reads TGTGCCAGCAGACACAGGGACTCCTACGAGCAGTACTTC. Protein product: CASRHRDSYEQYF.

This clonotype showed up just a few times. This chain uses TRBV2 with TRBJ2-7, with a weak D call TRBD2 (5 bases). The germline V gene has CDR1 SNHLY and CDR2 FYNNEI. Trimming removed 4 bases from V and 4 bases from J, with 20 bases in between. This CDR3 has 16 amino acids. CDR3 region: CASSAVSRDYNYEQYV. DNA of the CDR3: TGTGCCAGCAGTGCAGTAAGCCGGGATTATAATTACGAGCAGTACGTC.

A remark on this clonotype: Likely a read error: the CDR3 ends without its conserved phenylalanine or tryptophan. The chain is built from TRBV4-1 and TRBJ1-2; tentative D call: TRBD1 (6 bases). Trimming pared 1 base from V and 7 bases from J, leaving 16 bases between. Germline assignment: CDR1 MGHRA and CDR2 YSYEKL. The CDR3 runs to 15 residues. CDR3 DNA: TGCGCCAGCAGCCAAGGACACAACTCCAGGGGTGGCTACACCTGC. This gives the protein CASSQGHNSRGGYTC.

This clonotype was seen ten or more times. For the CDR3, the DNA is TGCGCCAGCAGCTTAGACTCTCACACCGGGGAGCTGTTTTTT. It specifies CASSLDSHTGELFF. The chain joins TRBV5-1 to TRBJ2-2; D is unclear. The CDR3 has 14 residues. Per the germline V gene, CDR1 is SGHRS and CDR2 is YFSETQ. With 2 bases removed from V and 3 bases from J, the gap between germline ends came to 8 bases.

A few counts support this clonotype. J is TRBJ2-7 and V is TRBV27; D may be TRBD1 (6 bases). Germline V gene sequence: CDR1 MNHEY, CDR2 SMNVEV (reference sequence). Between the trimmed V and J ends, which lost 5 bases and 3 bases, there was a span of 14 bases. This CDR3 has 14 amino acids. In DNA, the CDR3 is TGTGCCAGCAGTAAGGGACAAGGGCTCTACGAGCAGTACTTC. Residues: CASSKGQGLYEQYF.

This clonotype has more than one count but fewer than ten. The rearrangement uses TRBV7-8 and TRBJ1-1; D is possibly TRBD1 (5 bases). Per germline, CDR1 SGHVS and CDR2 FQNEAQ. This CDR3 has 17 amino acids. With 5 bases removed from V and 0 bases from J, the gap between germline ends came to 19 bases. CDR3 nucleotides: TGTGCCAGCAGCAGGGGCGGAGGGCTGGTCGTGAACACTGAAGCTTTCTTT. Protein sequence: CASSRGGGLVVNTEAFF.

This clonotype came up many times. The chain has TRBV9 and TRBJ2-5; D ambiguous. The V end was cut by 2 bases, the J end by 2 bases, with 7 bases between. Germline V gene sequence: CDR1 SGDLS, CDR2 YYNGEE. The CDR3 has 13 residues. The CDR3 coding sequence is TGTGCCAGCAGCGTGGGCCTACAAGAGACCCAGTACTTC. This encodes CASSVGLQETQYF.